The 21 T cell receptor beta chains in this list originate from one sample, sequenced in a study of T cell responses to AZD1222 COVID-19 vaccine. Generated by immunoSEQ multiplex PCR, the TCRdb table keeps only in-frame clones and is missing some. Here the sample spans just under 150,000 clones, roughly 90% being singletons. This material consisted of peripheral blood, taken 28 days after the second dose of the MenACWY control vaccine. The receptors stem from an adult who received the MenACWY meningococcal vaccine as a control.

The chain couples TRBV7-2 to TRBJ2-1; 13 bases fit TRBD2. J lost 10 bases, V lost 4 bases, and 13 bases had no gene match. From germline, CDR1 is SGHTA and CDR2 FQGNSA. The CDR3 covers 17 residues. CDR3 loop: CASSSPPSTSGGTEQFF. In DNA form, the CDR3 reads TGTGCCAGCAGCTCCCCCCCCTCGACTAGCGGGGGGACCGAGCAGTTCTTC.

This rearrangement joins TRBV2 to TRBJ1-2; D not resolved. V dropped 6 bases and J dropped 4 bases, with 9 bases sitting between them. Germline V gene data show CDR1 as SNHLY and CDR2 as FYNNEI. The CDR3 contains 12 residues. CDR3 sequence (DNA): TGTGCCAGCAGGCTGGTAGGCTATGGCTACACCTTC. Its protein product is CASRLVGYGYTF.

V is TRBV9 and J is TRBJ2-1; no definite D call. The CDR3 contains 13 residues. V was pared by 4 bases and J by 4 bases, with 9 bases between. Germline loops: CDR1 SGDLS, CDR2 YYNGEE. The CDR3 here is CASSPRGYNEQFF. In DNA form, the CDR3 reads TGTGCCAGCAGCCCCCGTGGATACAATGAGCAGTTCTTC.

The V and J genes are TRBV5-1 and TRBJ2-2; D possibly corresponds to TRBD1 (6 bases). The CDR3 runs to 16 residues. Germline assignment: CDR1 SGHRS and CDR2 YFSETQ. V shed 1 base and J shed 3 bases, with 13 bases lying between them. CDR3 bases: TGCGCCAGCAGCTTGTTGGGGGCGGTGGACACCGGGGAGCTGTTTTTT. Amino acids: CASSLLGAVDTGELFF.

The J gene is TRBJ1-5, the V gene TRBV7-6, with 8 bases lining up with TRBD1. Looked up from germline, CDR1 is SGHVS and CDR2 is FNYEAQ. V lost 3 bases to trimming and J lost 4 bases; unmatched junction nucleotides: 5. This CDR3 contains 15 residues. The CDR3 sequence: CASSFGTGGNQPQHF. The DNA for the CDR3 is TGTGCCAGCAGCTTTGGCACAGGGGGGAATCAGCCCCAGCATTTT.

The genes are TRBV19 and TRBJ2-7; no firm D call. Germline V gives CDR1 LNHDA, CDR2 SQIVND (reference sequence). Trimming cost V 6 bases and J 0 bases, with 12 bases left between them. The CDR3 contains 14 residues. The CDR3 DNA sequence: TGTGCCAGTAGCAGCCGGGTCAGCTCCTACGAGCAGTACTTC. It specifies CASSSRVSSYEQYF.

The rearrangement joins TRBV27 to TRBJ2-2; D might be TRBD1 (6 bases). Trimming left V 6 bases short and J 0 bases short, with 14 bases between. This CDR3 region has 16 residues. Per germline, CDR1 MNHEY and CDR2 SMNVEV (reference sequence). The CDR3 protein is CASRTGTPSNTGELFF. The DNA of the CDR3 is TGTGCCAGCAGAACCGGGACACCTTCGAACACCGGGGAGCTGTTTTTT.

This sequence joins TRBV7-2 and TRBJ1-2; D is undetermined. Germline values: CDR1 SGHTA, CDR2 FQGNSA. CDR3 size: 14 residues. The V and J ends lost 1 base and 3 bases respectively, with 9 bases between them. The CDR3 DNA reads TGTGCCAGCAGCTTAGGAGTCGGTTACTATGGCTACACCTTC. It encodes CASSLGVGYYGYTF.

V usage is TRBV6-5 and J usage is TRBJ1-6; D is uncertain. From germline, CDR1 is MNHEY and CDR2 SVGAGI. Trimming shortened V by 3 bases and J by 4 bases, and 10 bases separated the two germline ends. This CDR3 spans 15 amino acids. The CDR3: CASSYRDPYNSPLHF. In DNA, the CDR3 is TGTGCCAGCAGTTATCGGGATCCTTATAATTCACCCCTCCACTTT.

This clone has a single count. The chain carries TRBV5-1 and TRBJ2-5; no reliable D call. Germline lookup yields CDR1 SGHRS and CDR2 YFSETQ. V was pared by 4 bases and J by 3 bases, with 4 bases between. The CDR3 has 11 residues. Here the CDR3 reads CASSVEETQYF. Here the CDR3 DNA reads TGCGCCAGCAGCGTCGAAGAGACCCAGTACTTC. Variable domain in full (rest from reference TRBV5-1 and TRBJ2-5): KAGVTQTPRYLIKTRGQQVTLSCSPISGHRSVSWYQQTPGQGLQFLFEYFSETQRNKGNFPGRFSGRQFSNSRSEMNVSTLELGDSALYLCASSVEETQYFGPGTRLLVL.

This rearrangement joins TRBV5-1 to TRBJ1-1; no firm D call. The CDR3 runs to 14 residues. V lost 0 bases and J 4 bases, leaving 10 bases between the germline ends. The germline V gene has CDR1 SGHRS and CDR2 YFSETQ. This CDR3 is CASSLGGSSTEAFF. In nucleotides, the CDR3 is TGCGCCAGCAGCTTGGGAGGTTCTTCCACTGAAGCTTTCTTT.

The chain uses TRBV15 and TRBJ1-4; D possibly corresponds to TRBD1 (5 bases). Germline CDR1 is LNHNV and CDR2 is YYDKDF (reference sequence). Deletions cut 3 bases from V and 0 bases from J, with 14 bases between. This CDR3 has 17 residues. CDR3 coding DNA: TGTGCCACCAGCAGTTACAGGAAGGGTGCAACTAATGAAAAACTGTTTTTT. Translation gives CATSSYRKGATNEKLFF.

CDR3 amino acids: CASSSGNRGLGSNQPQHF. Written as DNA, the CDR3 is TGTGCCAGCAGCTCCGGTAACAGGGGGCTAGGCAGCAATCAGCCCCAGCATTTT. The chain recombines TRBV7-2 with TRBJ1-5; 9 bases map to TRBD1. Germline assignment: CDR1 SGHTA and CDR2 FQGNSA. This CDR3 comprises 18 residues. V dropped 4 bases and J dropped 1; count of bases not matched to a gene: 11.

The chain combines TRBV5-4 with TRBJ2-7; D unclear. The CDR3 totals 15 residues. Germline CDR1 and CDR2: SGHNT and YYREEE (reference sequence). Trimming pared 0 bases from V and 3 bases from J, leaving 13 bases between. In nucleotides, the CDR3 is TGTGCCAGCAGCTTGGATGCGACAAGTATCTACGAGCAGTACTTC. Protein product: CASSLDATSIYEQYF.

The V call is TRBV7-2, the J call TRBJ2-7, with TRBD2 matching 12 bases. Trimming took 5 bases from V and 4 from J; bases not matched to a gene: 6. Germline assignment: CDR1 SGHTA and CDR2 FQGNSA. The CDR3 has 15 amino acids. CDR3 in DNA: TGTGCCAGCAGCATCGGACTAGCGGGACCTTACGAGCAGTACTTC. Residues: CASSIGLAGPYEQYF. Using reference TRBV7-2 and TRBJ2-7 for the parts outside the CDR3, the full variable domain is GAGVSQSPSNKVTEKGKDVELRCDPISGHTALYWYRQSLGQGLEFLIYFQGNSAPDKSGLPSDRFSAERTGGSVSTLTIQRTQQEDSAVYLCASSIGLAGPYEQYFGPGTRLTVT.

The V call is TRBV6-1, the J call TRBJ1-2, with TRBD1 matching 8 bases. The V segment lost 2 bases and the J segment 7 bases; nucleotides outside the gene matches: 12. The CDR3 runs 16 residues. Germline values: CDR1 MNHNS, CDR2 SASEGT. The CDR3, as DNA: TGTGCCAGCAGTGAACTCTCCGGCCAGGGGGCGGTTGGCTACACCTTC. It encodes CASSELSGQGAVGYTF.

The chain carries TRBV30 and TRBJ2-7; D might be TRBD2 (6 bases). From germline, CDR1 is GTSNPN and CDR2 SVGIG (reference sequence). V was clipped by 1 base and J by 7 bases, with 14 bases between them. The CDR3 covers 13 residues. CDR3 protein: CAWSGIAEREQYF. The CDR3 bases are TGTGCCTGGAGTGGAATAGCGGAGAGGGAGCAGTACTTC.

The V and J genes are TRBV18 and TRBJ2-1, with D possibly called TRBD1 or TRBD2 (5 bases each). The germline V gene has CDR1 KGHSH and CDR2 LQKENI. The CDR3 extends over 12 amino acids. V shed 3 bases and J shed 8 bases, with 8 bases lying between them. The CDR3 loop is CASSPRGDEQFF. CDR3 bases: TGTGCCAGCTCACCGCGAGGGGATGAGCAGTTCTTC.

The V and J genes are TRBV19 and TRBJ1-5; no clear D gene. From germline, CDR1 is LNHDA and CDR2 SQIVND (reference sequence). V was trimmed by 4 bases and J by 7 bases, leaving 8 bases between them. This CDR3 is 12 amino acids long. The CDR3 here is CASSTYQQPQHF. In DNA form, the CDR3 reads TGTGCCAGTAGTACGTATCAACAGCCCCAGCATTTT.

V usage is TRBV5-1 and J usage is TRBJ1-2; unclear D gene. Germline V gene data show CDR1 as SGHRS and CDR2 as YFSETQ. This CDR3 region has 14 residues. V lost 3 bases to trimming and J lost 3 bases, with 12 bases between them. The CDR3 sequence is CASSSPDLDYGYTF. CDR3 coding DNA: TGCGCCAGCAGCTCCCCGGACCTAGACTATGGCTACACCTTC.

The chain carries TRBV11-3 and TRBJ2-5; weak D call: TRBD1 (7 bases). Trimming stripped 1 base from V and 5 bases from J, with 11 bases between. This CDR3 contains 14 residues. The germline gives CDR1 SGHNT, CDR2 YENEEA. CDR3 nucleotides: TGTGCCAGCAGCTTAGGGGCAGGGGGGGAGACCCAGTACTTC. It is translated as CASSLGAGGETQYF.